This T cell receptor beta chain was documented in a study of post-analysis software for immune sequencing data. Study-level background: The disease courses spanned relapsing-remitting, secondary progressive and progressive-relapsing forms of multiple sclerosis.

Included in the TCR beta cDNA libraries were unique molecular identifiers. One entry per CDR3 protein, called by TCRdb with MiXCR from the PCR reads. In the table there are under 200,000 distinct CDR3 sequences, around 30% of which are singletons. Ten or more counts support this clonotype. Its antigen is still unknown. This CDR3 has 14 residues. CDR1 and CDR2 from the germline V gene are DFQATT and SNEGSKA (reference sequence). V shed 5 bases and J 6 bases; nucleotides not matched to a gene: 7. Overall study results and limits: A handful of TRBV segments were significantly more frequent in patients than in controls. TRBV5-6, TRBV5-1 and TRBV20-1 were among these segments. In multiple sclerosis, normalized Chao1 diversity was significantly below that of controls.

Sample: blood. The genes are TRBV20-1 and TRBJ2-1; TRBD2 aligns across 10 bases. This clonotype was sampled from a girl aged 2 to 17 with multiple sclerosis. The CDR3 here is CSAPTSGIGNEQFF. The CDR3 coding sequence is TGCAGTGCTCCCACTAGCGGGATCGGCAATGAGCAGTTCTTC.